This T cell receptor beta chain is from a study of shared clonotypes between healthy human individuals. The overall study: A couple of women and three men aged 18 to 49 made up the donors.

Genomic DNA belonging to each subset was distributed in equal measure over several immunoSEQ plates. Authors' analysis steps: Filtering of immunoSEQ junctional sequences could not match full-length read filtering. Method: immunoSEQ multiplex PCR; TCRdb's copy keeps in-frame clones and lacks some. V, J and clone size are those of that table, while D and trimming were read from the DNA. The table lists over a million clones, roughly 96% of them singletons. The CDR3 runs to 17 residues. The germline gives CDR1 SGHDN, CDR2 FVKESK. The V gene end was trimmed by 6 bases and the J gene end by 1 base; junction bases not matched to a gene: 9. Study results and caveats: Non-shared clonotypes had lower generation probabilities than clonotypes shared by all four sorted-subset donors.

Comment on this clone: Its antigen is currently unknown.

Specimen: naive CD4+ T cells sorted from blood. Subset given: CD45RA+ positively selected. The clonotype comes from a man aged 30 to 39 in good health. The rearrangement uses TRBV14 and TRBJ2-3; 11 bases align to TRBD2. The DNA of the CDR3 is TGTGCCAGCAGTCGAAGACTAGCGGGATACGGCACAGATACGCAGTATTTT. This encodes CASSRRLAGYGTDTQYF.